Reported below is one T cell receptor beta chain. The data were obtained in a study of shared clonotypes between healthy human individuals. Germline CDR1 and CDR2: SGHNT and YYREEE (reference sequence). The trim removed 3 bases at V and 0 bases at J, leaving 7 bases unmatched. The CDR3 has 17 amino acids. Measured with immunoSEQ multiplex PCR; TCRdb has only the in-frame clones, and not every one. The sample lists over a million clones, around 76% occurring once. This chain joins TRBV5-4 and TRBJ2-4; TRBD2 aligns across 9 bases. The TCR was taken from a man aged 18 to 29 in good health. The material sequenced was memory CD4+ T cells sorted from blood. Noted subset: CD45RA-negative fraction. The chain's CDR3 is CASSWTLAGLAKNIQYF. Here the CDR3 DNA reads TGTGCCAGCAGCTGGACTCTAGCGGGGCTAGCCAAAAACATTCAGTACTTC.